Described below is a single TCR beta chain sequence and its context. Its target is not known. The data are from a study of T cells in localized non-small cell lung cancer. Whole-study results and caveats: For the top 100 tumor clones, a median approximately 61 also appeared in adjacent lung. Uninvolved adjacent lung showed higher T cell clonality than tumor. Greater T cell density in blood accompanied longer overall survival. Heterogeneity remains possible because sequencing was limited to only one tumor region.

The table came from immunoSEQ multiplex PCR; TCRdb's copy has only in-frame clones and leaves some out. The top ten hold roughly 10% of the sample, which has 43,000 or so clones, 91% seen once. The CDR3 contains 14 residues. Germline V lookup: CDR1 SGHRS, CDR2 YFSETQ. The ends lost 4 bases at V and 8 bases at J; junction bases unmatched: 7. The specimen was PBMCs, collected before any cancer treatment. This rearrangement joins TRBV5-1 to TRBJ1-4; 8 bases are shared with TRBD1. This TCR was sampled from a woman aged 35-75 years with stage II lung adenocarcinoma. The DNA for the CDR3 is TGCGCCAGCAGCCCGGGACAGGTAGAGGAAAAACTGTTTTTT. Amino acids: CASSPGQVEEKLFF.